The present TCR beta chain was sequenced within a study of T cells in Graves' hyperthyroidism and ophthalmopathy. Authors of the study amplified TCR beta CDR3 regions from RNA transcripts. A first-round RT-PCR of the TCR CDR3 used the HTBI primer set. TCRdb redid the calling of the multiplex PCR reads with MiXCR, one entry per CDR3 protein. The sample holds approximately 400,000 distinct CDR3 sequences, roughly 25% seen once. This CDR3 comprises 15 residues. V lost 6 bases and J lost 0, with 13 bases in between. Germline lookup yields CDR1 SGHRS and CDR2 YFSETQ. The material sequenced was blood. This receptor was taken from a man aged 50-59 years with Graves' hyperthyroidism. The chain joins TRBV5-1 to TRBJ2-1; perhaps D is TRBD1 or TRBD2 (5 bases each). CDR3 sequence (DNA): TGCGCCAGCAAACTGGGGGAGAGCTCCTACAATGAGCAGTTCTTC. Protein product: CASKLGESSYNEQFF.